This TCR beta chain derives from a study of early T cells in non-severe SARS-CoV-2 infection. Study-wide background: Sequencing of unsorted whole blood was done on bulk RNA, leaving chains unpaired. Study results and limitations: Matches to VDJdb favored anti-spike CD8 responses and missed private and CD4 specificities.

V lost 8 bases, J lost 9 bases, and 26 bases lay in between. Germline CDR1 is SGHVS and CDR2 is FNYEAQ. This CDR3 region has 16 residues. Individual cDNA molecules received unique molecular identifiers during library preparation. TCRdb used MiXCR to reprocess the 5' RACE reads, holding one entry per CDR3 protein. The table shows about 32,000 distinct CDR3 sequences, with roughly 4.9% occurring only once. Regarding this clonotype: Its target is unknown.

Sequencing was carried out using whole blood. V gene TRBV7-6 combines with J gene TRBJ2-1; tentative D call: TRBD2 (6 bases). The sequence was collected from an adult who was a healthcare worker with PCR-confirmed SARS-CoV-2 infection or an uninfected control (not recorded which). CDR3 bases: TGTGCCAGCTCTACGGGACTGGTGACGCGTACCGGTGAGCAGTTCTTC. Translated: CASSTGLVTRTGEQFF.